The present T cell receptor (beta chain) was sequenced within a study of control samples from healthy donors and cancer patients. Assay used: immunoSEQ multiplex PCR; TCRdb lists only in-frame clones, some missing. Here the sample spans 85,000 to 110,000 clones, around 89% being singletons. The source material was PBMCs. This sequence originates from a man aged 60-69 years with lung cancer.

The CDR3, as DNA: TGTGCCAGCAGCTCTTCAAGGGGGCATCAAGACACTGAAGCTTTCTTT. It translates to CASSSSRGHQDTEAFF. This chain links TRBV3-1 (or the pseudogene TRBV3-2) with TRBJ1-1; 7 bases are shared with TRBD1. The germline gives CDR1 LGHDT, CDR2 YNNKEL (reference sequence). CDR3 length equals 16 residues. With 5 bases clipped from V and 3 bases from J, the junction kept 12 bases outside the gene matches.